This record covers a single TCR beta chain. This clone was found a few times. Which antigen it targets is not known. No much larger clone is present one base from it, and per-base qualities are unavailable. Taken from cysteine to phenylalanine, the CDR3 has 13 residues. Here the CDR3 DNA is all that survives: 39 bases in frame from base 1. The germline V gene (reference sequence) provides CDR1 LNHDA and CDR2 SQIVND. The trim is 6 bases for V and 3 bases for J, with a gap of 11 bases between the germline ends. The data were obtained in a study of blood T cell repertoires in COVID-19 (dated by TCRdb to 2020 to 2021). Notes on the research overall: The collaborator samples originated in the United States, Italy and Spain and spanned the acute and convalescent phases of COVID-19. The sample metadata nearly always contained a de-identified subject ID, COVID-19 status, age in years and sex. Subjects who had been exposed to COVID-19, were actively infected with it, or had recovered from it provided the deeply sampled blood TCRbeta repertoires that made up the dataset. The material from the prospective study consisted of cDNA or gDNA derived from T cells, B-cell-depleted T cells, or PBMCs. A freely available public database, intended as a resource for researchers studying the immune response to SARS-CoV-2, is where the repertoires were released. Where available, HLA class I and class II types were taken from metadata supplied by the sample provider and were not determined by assay-based typing. Samples came from the ongoing ImmuneRACE study (first 160 participants) plus 1,254 subjects from 6 global collaborators. What the work shows at the level of the full study, not this receptor alone: Clinical and demographic metadata were provided uncurated, with the amount varying by source and participant.

One collaborating source in Seattle enrolled patients during active infection and followed them longitudinally through the course of disease. Each collaborating institution followed its own protocols to collect whole blood in K2EDTA tubes. Collaborator samples were shipped for TCRbeta analysis as frozen whole blood, isolated PBMCs, or DNA extracted from either sample type. The immunoSEQ Assay, a bias-controlled multiplex PCR, was used to amplify TCRbeta CDR3 regions from genomic DNA. The study's own analysis went as follows. Within the assay, amplification of reference gene primers was used to estimate how many nucleated cells each sample contained. To quantify the absolute abundance of each unique TCRbeta CDR3 rearrangement, sequence reads were collapsed and filtered. For each sample, productive Simpson clonality was calculated by taking the square root of Simpson's diversity index across productive rearrangements. TCRdb carries this immuneACCESS record with in-frame sequences only. Its versions omit some clonotypes, under half of them owing to an unresolved V gene in the studies checked, with the rest unexplained. The DNA was the basis for D and trimming; V, J and clone size are from that table. This sample gives about 200,000 clones in total; 65% to 90% of them show up just once. More than 2% of the sample belongs to the ten largest clones.

Material: peripheral blood. The chain couples TRBV19 to TRBJ1-2; the D gene lacks a confident call. This sequence was found in a woman between 65 and 79 years old with COVID-19, enrolled during active disease. The CDR3 reads CASSKDWDYGYTF. At the DNA level, the sequence is TGTGCCAGTAGCAAGGACTGGGACTATGGCTACACCTTC.